This passage covers 9 T cell receptor beta chains from one sample sequenced in a study of cytomegalovirus exposure and HLA in healthy donors. The PCR contained 60 Vbeta and 13 Jbeta primers. The method was immunoSEQ multiplex PCR; TCRdb's version includes in-frame clones alone and lacks a portion of them. The sample lists some 190,000 clones, approximately 80% occurring once. The sample taken for sequencing was PBMCs. Receptors were obtained from a girl aged 5-17 years in good health and CMV-seropositive.

The chain links TRBV4-1 to TRBJ2-5; TRBD2 agrees at 10 bases. The V and J ends lost 1 base and 0 bases, in that order; junction bases with no gene match: 2. The length of the CDR3 is 16 residues. Per the germline V gene, CDR1 is MGHRA and CDR2 is YSYEKL. CDR3 DNA sequence: TGCGCCAGCAGCCAAGGGACTAGCGGAAACCAAGAGACCCAGTACTTC. Its protein is CASSQGTSGNQETQYF.

The chain employs TRBV11-2 and TRBJ1-5; 10 bases align to TRBD1. Per germline, CDR1 SGHAT and CDR2 FQNNGV. Trimming took 5 bases from V and 0 from J; bases not matched to a gene: 13. This CDR3 is built from 19 residues. The CDR3 loop reads CASSDPGQGFPNSNQPQHF. The CDR3 DNA reads TGTGCCAGCAGCGATCCGGGACAGGGGTTTCCCAATAGCAATCAGCCCCAGCATTTT.

The chain joins TRBV19 to TRBJ1-5; D remains unclear. With 4 bases removed from V and 5 bases from J, the gap between germline ends came to 12 bases. Germline V gene data show CDR1 as LNHDA and CDR2 as SQIVND (reference sequence). The CDR3 contains 14 residues. Here the CDR3 DNA reads TGTGCCAGTAGTACGGGGAGTAAGGATCAGCCCCAGCATTTT. This translates into CASSTGSKDQPQHF. Looking up the rest from reference TRBV19 and TRBJ1-5 gives the full variable domain: DGGITQSPKYLFRKEGQNVTLSCEQNLNHDAMYWYRQDPGQGLRLIYYSQIVNDFQKGDIAEGYSVSREKKESFPLTVTSAQKNPTAFYLCASSTGSKDQPQHFGDGTRLSIL.

CDR3 sequence: CAWSPQTLRTVSSYNEQFF. The CDR3 bases are TGTGCCTGGAGTCCCCAAACCCTGAGGACAGTAAGCTCCTACAATGAGCAGTTCTTC. The chain has TRBV30 and TRBJ2-1; the D gene is possibly TRBD1 (6 bases). V gave up 2 bases and J gave up 0 bases, with 23 bases separating them. Germline lookup yields CDR1 GTSNPN and CDR2 SVGIG (reference sequence). This CDR3 spans 19 amino acids.

The V and J genes are TRBV4-1 and TRBJ1-2; 7 bases align to TRBD1. The CDR3 length is 16 residues. The junction had 8 bases not matched to a gene; V was cut back by 2 bases and J by 2 bases. The germline CDR1 and CDR2 sequences are MGHRA and YSYEKL. The CDR3 reads CASSQNPGQRNYGYTF. Here the CDR3 DNA reads TGCGCCAGCAGCCAAAATCCGGGACAGCGAAACTATGGCTACACCTTC.

Only one count was recorded for this clone. CDR3 region: CASSLDSGRSTGELFF. In DNA, the CDR3 is TGCGCCAGCAGCTTGGATAGCGGGAGATCAACCGGGGAGCTGTTTTTT. V is TRBV5-1 and J is TRBJ2-2; 9 bases match TRBD2. CDR3 length: 16 residues. The germline V gene has CDR1 SGHRS and CDR2 YFSETQ. V was clipped by 0 bases and J by 5 bases; unmatched bases: 5.

This clone showed up just a few times. This chain uses TRBV7-3 with TRBJ2-1; D is possibly TRBD2 (5 bases). This CDR3 is built from 13 residues. Trimming pared 0 bases from V and 10 bases from J, leaving 10 bases between. Germline CDR1 reads SGHTA; CDR2 reads FQGTGA. CDR3 DNA sequence: TGTGCCAGCAGCTTAACGGTTAGAGGGGAGCAGTTCTTC. Amino acid sequence: CASSLTVRGEQFF.

The chain combines TRBV19 with TRBJ2-1, with D possibly TRBD2 on 6 matching bases. V was clipped by 0 bases and J by 0 bases, with 12 bases between them. The CDR3 spans 17 residues. Germline CDR1 reads LNHDA; CDR2 reads SQIVND (reference sequence). CDR3 nucleotide sequence: TGTGCCAGTAGTATAGATCGGGGGAGAAGCTCCTACAATGAGCAGTTCTTC. Its translation: CASSIDRGRSSYNEQFF.

V and J are TRBV5-1 and TRBJ2-6; 14 bases match TRBD2. The CDR3 runs to 19 residues. V lost 4 bases to trimming and J lost 4 bases; unmatched junction nucleotides: 10. Germline lookup yields CDR1 SGHRS and CDR2 YFSETQ. CDR3: CASSLRLAGGPGGANVLTF. CDR3 nucleotide sequence: TGCGCCAGCAGCCTGCGACTAGCGGGAGGGCCAGGAGGGGCCAACGTCCTGACTTTC.